This T cell receptor (beta chain) was retrieved from a study of molecular identifiers for immune sequencing clone quantification. General observations from the study: Barcode-sharing identical TCR molecules could underestimate highly expanded clone sizes. Clonotypes surpassing 20 RNA copies contained over 98% of effector molecules, versus under 1% in naive cells.

Libraries for naive CD8 T cells, which were made from about 19,000 to 1,100,000 sorted cells, drew on 10%, 30% or 50% of the RNA. Germline V CDR1 and CDR2: SGHDT, YYEEEE. This CDR3 is 16 amino acids long. About this clonotype itself: What it binds is not known. One end of the junction fails to match germline, which may point to a read error.

Generation of bulk TCR libraries relied on previously described methods and listed TCR primers. TCRdb redid the calling of the PCR reads with MiXCR, one entry per CDR3 protein. The sample has around 40,000 distinct CDR3 sequences, roughly 19% seen once. The sample was naive CD8+ T cells from blood, with Jurkat cell RNA spiked in. Indicated subset: FACS-sorted CD8+CD4-CCR7+CD45RA+ naive T cells. This sequence originates from a human donor in good health. Some libraries in this study had Jurkat cell RNA spiked in. This sequence joins TRBV5-6 and TRBJ2-4, with D perhaps TRBD2 (6 bases). For the CDR3, the DNA is TGTGCCAGCAGCTTGACTGTCAAACTAGCCAAAAACATTCAGCACTTC. It codes for CASSLTVKLAKNIQHF.